Presented here are 8 T cell receptor beta chains from one specimen sequenced in a study of T cell responses to AZD1222 COVID-19 vaccine. Only in-frame clones appear in the TCRdb table, and some are missing; sequencing was by immunoSEQ multiplex PCR. Here the sample spans about 120,000 clones, more than 75% being singletons. Sample: peripheral blood, taken 28 days after the second AZD1222 dose. The receptors stem from an adult who received the AZD1222 COVID-19 vaccine.

The chain recombines TRBV28 with TRBJ1-1; no reliable D call. V gave up 5 bases and J gave up 5 bases, with 15 bases separating them. Germline lookup yields CDR1 MDHEN and CDR2 SYDVKM. The CDR3 totals 14 residues. CDR3 amino acids: CASSLPRARTEAFF. The CDR3 DNA sequence: TGTGCCAGCAGTCTGCCGAGGGCTAGAACTGAAGCTTTCTTT.

V usage is TRBV11-1 and J usage is TRBJ1-1; no firm D call. V was shortened by 5 bases and J by 4 bases, with 14 bases between the two germline ends. Germline CDR1 and CDR2: SGHAT and FQDESV (reference sequence). The CDR3 totals 14 residues. In DNA form, the CDR3 reads TGTGCCAGCAGCCCCAAAGGAGGCCTCACTGAAGCTTTCTTT. Amino acids: CASSPKGGLTEAFF. The full variable domain, completed using reference TRBV11-1 and TRBJ1-1, is EAEVAQSPRYKITEKSQAVAFWCDPISGHATLYWYRQILGQGPELLVQFQDESVVDDSQLPKDRFSAERLKGVDSTLKIQPAELGDSAMYLCASSPKGGLTEAFFGQGTRLTVV.

The genes are TRBV18 and TRBJ1-4; 12 bases align to TRBD1. From germline, CDR1 is KGHSH and CDR2 LQKENI. The CDR3 is made up of 15 amino acids. Trimming cost V 6 bases and J 8 bases; bases outside gene matches: 7. CDR3 nucleotides: TGTGCCAGCTCGGCTCCGGGACAGGGGGCCGAAAAACTGTTTTTT. Protein sequence: CASSAPGQGAEKLFF.

The chain combines TRBV7-9 with TRBJ1-1; 9 nucleotides align to TRBD1. V gave up 1 base and J gave up 7 bases; unmatched junction bases: 4. The CDR3 extends over 14 amino acids. Per the germline V gene, CDR1 is SEHNR and CDR2 is FQNEAQ (reference sequence). The CDR3 loop is CASSLGQGVIEAFF. In nucleotides, the CDR3 is TGTGCCAGCAGCTTAGGACAGGGGGTTATTGAAGCTTTCTTT.

The V call is TRBV14, the J call TRBJ1-3, with D maybe TRBD1 (6 bases). V was clipped by 4 bases and J by 0 bases, with 10 bases between them. CDR3 length equals 15 residues. Germline values: CDR1 SGHDN, CDR2 FVKESK. The CDR3 region has the DNA TGTGCCAGCAGCCCAGGGGTCCCCTCTGGAAACACCATATATTTT. Protein sequence: CASSPGVPSGNTIYF.

The chain has TRBV6-2 or TRBV6-3 and TRBJ2-3; D tentatively reads TRBD1 or TRBD2 (5 bases each). There are 16 residues in the CDR3. Germline CDR1 is MNHEY and CDR2 is SVGEGT. V gave up 2 bases and J gave up 2 bases, with 14 bases separating them. CDR3 nucleotides: TGTGCCAGCAGTTACGGGGGTGCGGAGACCACAGATACGCAGTATTTT. This sequence encodes CASSYGGAETTDTQYF.

The rearrangement uses TRBV3-1 (or the pseudogene TRBV3-2) and TRBJ1-1; D remains ambiguous. Per germline, CDR1 LGHDT and CDR2 YNNKEL (reference sequence). The CDR3 contains 14 residues. V gave up 4 bases and J gave up 6 bases, with 15 bases separating them. CDR3 region: CASSRQRRTSEAFF. As DNA, the CDR3 is TGTGCCAGCAGCCGACAACGACGTACCTCTGAAGCTTTCTTT.

The chain is built from TRBV7-6 and TRBJ2-3; 9 positions match TRBD1. V was pared by 1 base and J by 4 bases, with 6 bases of the junction left unmatched. The CDR3 consists of 16 residues. The germline V gene has CDR1 SGHVS and CDR2 FNYEAQ. The CDR3: CASSLGTGGGADTQYF. The CDR3 bases are TGTGCCAGCAGCTTAGGTACAGGGGGCGGAGCAGATACGCAGTATTTT.